The 10 T cell receptor beta chains below were found in one sample sequenced in a study of T-cell memory formation after mild COVID-19. TCRdb ran MiXCR on the 5' RACE reads and lists one entry per CDR3 protein. This table holds 130,000 to 150,000 distinct CDR3 sequences, less than 20% found once. Sequenced input: PBMCs or a T cell subset sorted from them (not recorded which). These receptors were collected from an adult woman who had mild COVID-19 (a few samples of this study predate the infection). Cell type and time point are not known.

Only a few counts were recorded for this clonotype. V gene TRBV29-1 combines with J gene TRBJ1-1; TRBD1 aligns across 7 bases. The CDR3 length is 13 residues. Germline CDR1 reads SQVTM; CDR2 reads ANQGSEA. Trimming took 7 bases from V and 1 from J; bases not matched to a gene: 6. CDR3: CSATGMGNTEAFF. In nucleotides, the CDR3 is TGCAGCGCGACAGGGATGGGGAACACTGAAGCTTTCTTT. Complete variable domain (other parts from reference TRBV29-1 and TRBJ1-1): SAVISQKPSRDICQRGTSLTIQCQVDSQVTMMFWYRQQPGQSLTLIATANQGSEATYESGFVIDKFPISRPNLTFSTLTVSNMSPEDSSIYLCSATGMGNTEAFFGQGTRLTVV.

This clonotype was recorded at least ten times. This chain links TRBV18 with TRBJ2-1; D is unresolved. V lost 3 bases and J 10 bases, leaving 10 bases between the germline ends. This CDR3 comprises 12 residues. CDR1 KGHSH and CDR2 LQKENI come from the germline V gene. CDR3 sequence reads: CASSPQDKEQFF. The DNA of the CDR3 is TGTGCCAGCTCACCCCAGGATAAGGAGCAGTTCTTC.

The chain couples TRBV3-1 to TRBJ1-1, with D uncertain. Germline V gene sequence: CDR1 LGHDT, CDR2 YNNKEL (reference sequence). This CDR3 is built from 13 residues. The V gene lost 1 base and the J gene lost 10 bases, with 13 bases spanning the gap. CDR3 loop: CASSQGLRPGAFF. The CDR3 nucleotides read TGTGCCAGCAGCCAAGGACTTCGCCCTGGAGCTTTCTTT. Together with reference TRBV3-1 and TRBJ1-1, the CDR3 gives the full variable domain: DTAVSQTPKYLVTQMGNDKSIKCEQNLGHDTMYWYKQDSKKFLKIMFSYNNKELIINETVPNRFSPKSPDKAHLNLHINSLELGDSAVYFCASSQGLRPGAFFGQGTRLTVV.

The V and J genes are TRBV5-1 and TRBJ2-5; D is unresolved. This CDR3 is built from 15 residues. Trimming left V 2 bases short and J 4 bases short, with 15 bases between. CDR1 and CDR2 from the germline V gene are SGHRS and YFSETQ. CDR3 protein: CASSLAGYRVETQYF. CDR3 DNA: TGCGCCAGCAGCTTAGCCGGGTATAGGGTAGAGACCCAGTACTTC.

This clonotype showed up just a few times. The chain has TRBV18 and TRBJ2-7, with 8 bases matching TRBD2. There are 11 residues in the CDR3. V trimming: 10 bases; J trimming: 3 bases; junction bases outside the gene matches: 2. CDR1 is KGHSH and CDR2 is LQKENI in the germline V gene. Here the CDR3 reads CATGGDYEQYF. The CDR3 coding sequence is TGTGCCACCGGGGGGGACTACGAGCAGTACTTC.

The chain couples TRBV9 to TRBJ1-4; D remains unclear. V lost 0 bases and J 8 bases, leaving 14 bases between the germline ends. Germline CDR1 SGDLS, CDR2 YYNGEE. The CDR3 spans 15 residues. The DNA for the CDR3 is TGTGCCAGCAGCGTAGCGGGAGGGAACGGAGAAAAACTGTTTTTT. This encodes CASSVAGGNGEKLFF.

The sample holds many counts of this clonotype. This chain links TRBV12-3 or TRBV12-4 with TRBJ2-2, with 7 bases matching TRBD2. V lost 6 bases to trimming and J lost 2 bases; unmatched junction nucleotides: 6. The CDR3 is made up of 15 amino acids. In DNA, the CDR3 is TGTGCCAGCAGCGCGGGACTATTCAACACCGGGGAGCTGTTTTTT. Residues: CASSAGLFNTGELFF.

This clonotype came up a few times. V and J are TRBV4-1 and TRBJ2-7; no reliable D call. This CDR3 region has 13 residues. Trimming took 4 bases from V and 9 from J, leaving 16 bases between them. Germline V gene data show CDR1 as MGHRA and CDR2 as YSYEKL. The CDR3 bases are TGCGCCAGCAGCCGCGACACCGGATGGGGGCAGTACTTC. Translation: CASSRDTGWGQYF.

This clonotype was detected a few times. The V gene is TRBV7-3, the J gene TRBJ2-3, with D uncertain. CDR1 and CDR2 from the germline V gene are SGHTA and FQGTGA. This CDR3 has 14 residues. Trimming shortened V by 0 bases and J by 3 bases, and 7 bases separated the two germline ends. The CDR3 loop reads CASSLTPRTDTQYF. The CDR3 DNA reads TGTGCCAGCAGCTTAACGCCGAGGACAGATACGCAGTATTTT.

This clonotype was seen a few times. V usage is TRBV6-5 and J usage is TRBJ2-3; the D is unclear. With 0 bases removed from V and 4 bases from J, the gap between germline ends came to 14 bases. The CDR3 consists of 16 residues. CDR1 and CDR2 (germline): MNHEY, SVGAGI. Here the CDR3 DNA reads TGTGCCAGCAGTTACTCCACCCCCCGTGTGTCAGATACGCAGTATTTT. Its translation: CASSYSTPRVSDTQYF.